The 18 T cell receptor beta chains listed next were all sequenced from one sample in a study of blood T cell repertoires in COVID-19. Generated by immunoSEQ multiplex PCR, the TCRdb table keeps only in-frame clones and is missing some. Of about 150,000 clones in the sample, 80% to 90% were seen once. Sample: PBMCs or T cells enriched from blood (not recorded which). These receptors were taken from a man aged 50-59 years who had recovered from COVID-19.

This CDR3 reads CASSPRTGRNEKLFF. The DNA for the CDR3 is TGTGCCAGCAGCCCCCGGACAGGGAGAAATGAAAAACTGTTTTTT. J is TRBJ1-4 and V is TRBV9, with TRBD1 matching 8 bases. The CDR3 consists of 15 residues. The germline CDR1 and CDR2 sequences are SGDLS and YYNGEE. The J segment lost 5 bases and the V segment lost 4 bases, leaving 7 bases of the junction unmatched.

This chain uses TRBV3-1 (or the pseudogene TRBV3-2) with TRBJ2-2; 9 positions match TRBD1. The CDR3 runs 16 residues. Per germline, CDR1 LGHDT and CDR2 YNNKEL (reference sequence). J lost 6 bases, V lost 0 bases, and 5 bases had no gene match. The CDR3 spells CASSQEGTGYSGELFF. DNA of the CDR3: TGTGCCAGCAGCCAAGAGGGGACAGGGTATTCCGGGGAGCTGTTTTTT.

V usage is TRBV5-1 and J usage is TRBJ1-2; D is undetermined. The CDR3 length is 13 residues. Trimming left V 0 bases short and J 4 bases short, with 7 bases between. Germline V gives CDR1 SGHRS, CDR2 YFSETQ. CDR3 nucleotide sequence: TGCGCCAGCAGCTTGGCCAGGCTCTATGGCTACACCTTC. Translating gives CASSLARLYGYTF.

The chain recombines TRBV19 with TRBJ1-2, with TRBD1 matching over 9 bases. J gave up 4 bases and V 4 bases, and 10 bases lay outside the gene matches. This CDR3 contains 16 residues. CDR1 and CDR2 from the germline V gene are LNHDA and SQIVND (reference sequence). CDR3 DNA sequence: TGTGCCAGTAGTACCGGACAGGGGCTAGTCGGCTATGGCTACACCTTC. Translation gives CASSTGQGLVGYGYTF.

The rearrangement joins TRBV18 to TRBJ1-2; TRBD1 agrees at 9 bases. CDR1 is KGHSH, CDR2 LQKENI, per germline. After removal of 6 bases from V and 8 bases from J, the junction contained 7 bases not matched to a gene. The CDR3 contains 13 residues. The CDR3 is CASSQQGAGGYTF. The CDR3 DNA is TGTGCCAGCTCTCAACAGGGGGCGGGCGGCTACACCTTC.

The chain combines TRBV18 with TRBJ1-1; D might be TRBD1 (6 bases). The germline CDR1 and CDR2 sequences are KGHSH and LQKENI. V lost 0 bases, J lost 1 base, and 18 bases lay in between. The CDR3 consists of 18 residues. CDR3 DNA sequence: TGTGCCAGCTCACCACCTAACAGGGAAAGGTTGAAGAACACTGAAGCTTTCTTT. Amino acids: CASSPPNRERLKNTEAFF.

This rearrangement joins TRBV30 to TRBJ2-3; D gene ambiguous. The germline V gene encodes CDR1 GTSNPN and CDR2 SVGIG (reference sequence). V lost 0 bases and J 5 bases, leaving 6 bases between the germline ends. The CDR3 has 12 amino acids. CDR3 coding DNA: TGTGCCTGGAGTGTATCGGGAGATACGCAGTATTTT. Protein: CAWSVSGDTQYF.

CDR3 loop: CASSSNREITGSPLHF. The CDR3 bases are TGCGCCAGCAGCTCAAACAGGGAAATAACGGGGTCACCCCTCCACTTT. The genes are TRBV5-1 and TRBJ1-6; the D gene is possibly TRBD1 (6 bases). Germline CDR1 is SGHRS and CDR2 is YFSETQ. The CDR3 has 16 amino acids. The germline V and J ends were trimmed by 3 bases and 10 bases, with 20 bases remaining between them.

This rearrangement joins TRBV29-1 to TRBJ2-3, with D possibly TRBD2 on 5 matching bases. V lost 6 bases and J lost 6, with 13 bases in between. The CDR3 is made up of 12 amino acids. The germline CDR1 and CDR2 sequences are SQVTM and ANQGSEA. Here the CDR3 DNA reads TGCAGCGTGGAGCGGAATTCGGATACGCAGTATTTT. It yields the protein CSVERNSDTQYF.

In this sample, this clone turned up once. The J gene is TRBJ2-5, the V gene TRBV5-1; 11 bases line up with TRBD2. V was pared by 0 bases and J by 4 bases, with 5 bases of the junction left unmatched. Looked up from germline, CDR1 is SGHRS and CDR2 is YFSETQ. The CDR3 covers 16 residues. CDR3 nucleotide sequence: TGCGCCAGCAGCTTGGGGACTAGCGGGTGGGGAGAGACCCAGTACTTC. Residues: CASSLGTSGWGETQYF.

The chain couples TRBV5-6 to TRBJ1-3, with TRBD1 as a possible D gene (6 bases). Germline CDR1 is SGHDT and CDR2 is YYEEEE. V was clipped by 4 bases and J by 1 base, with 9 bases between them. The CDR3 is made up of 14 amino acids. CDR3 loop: CASSGRGSGNTIYF. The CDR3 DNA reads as TGTGCCAGCAGCGGGAGGGGGTCTGGAAACACCATATATTTT.

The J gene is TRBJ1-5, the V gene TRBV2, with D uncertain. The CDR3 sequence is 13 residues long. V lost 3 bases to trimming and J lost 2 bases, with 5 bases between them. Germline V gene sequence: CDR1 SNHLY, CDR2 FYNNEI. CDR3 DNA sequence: TGTGCCAGCAGTGAGGGAGGCAATCAGCCCCAGCATTTT. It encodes CASSEGGNQPQHF.

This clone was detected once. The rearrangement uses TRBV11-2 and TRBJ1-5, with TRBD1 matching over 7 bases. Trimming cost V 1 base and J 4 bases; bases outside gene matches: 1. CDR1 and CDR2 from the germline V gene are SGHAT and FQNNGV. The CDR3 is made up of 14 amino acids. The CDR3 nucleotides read TGTGCCAGCAGCTTAGCAGGGGGTAATCAGCCCCAGCATTTT. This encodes CASSLAGGNQPQHF.

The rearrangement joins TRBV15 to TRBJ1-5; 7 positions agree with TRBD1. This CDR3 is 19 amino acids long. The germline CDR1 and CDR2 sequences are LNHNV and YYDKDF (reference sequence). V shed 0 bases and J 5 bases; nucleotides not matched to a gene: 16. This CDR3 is CATSRDLRWKGAGDQPQHF. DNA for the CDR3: TGTGCCACCAGCAGAGATCTCCGATGGAAGGGGGCAGGGGATCAGCCCCAGCATTTT. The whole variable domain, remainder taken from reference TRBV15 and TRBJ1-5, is DAMVIQNPRYQVTQFGKPVTLSCSQTLNHNVMYWYQQKSSQAPKLLFHYYDKDFNNEADTPDNFQSRRPNTSFCFLDIRSPGLGDTAMYLCATSRDLRWKGAGDQPQHFGDGTRLSIL.

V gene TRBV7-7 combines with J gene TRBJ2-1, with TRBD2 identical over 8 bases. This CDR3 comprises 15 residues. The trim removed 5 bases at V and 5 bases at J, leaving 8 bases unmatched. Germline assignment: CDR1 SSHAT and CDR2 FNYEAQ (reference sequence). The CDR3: CASSLDTSGDNEQFF. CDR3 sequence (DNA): TGTGCCAGCAGCCTCGATACTAGCGGTGACAATGAGCAGTTCTTC.

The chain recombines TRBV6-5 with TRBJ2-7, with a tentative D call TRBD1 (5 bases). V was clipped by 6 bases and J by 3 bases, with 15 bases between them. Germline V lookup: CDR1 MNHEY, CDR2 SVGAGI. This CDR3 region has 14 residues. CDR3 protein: CASREAGPVYEQYF. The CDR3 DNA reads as TGTGCCAGCAGAGAGGCAGGGCCCGTCTACGAGCAGTACTTC.

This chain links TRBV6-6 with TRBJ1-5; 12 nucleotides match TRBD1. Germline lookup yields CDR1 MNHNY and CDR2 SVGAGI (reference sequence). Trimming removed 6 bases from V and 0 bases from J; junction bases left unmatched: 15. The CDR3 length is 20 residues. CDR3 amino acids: CASSPTPGTGGLLSNQPQHF. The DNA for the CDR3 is TGTGCCAGCAGCCCAACCCCTGGGACAGGGGGCCTCCTTAGCAATCAGCCCCAGCATTTT.

This CDR3 is CASSLGDRGKEKLFF. CDR3 nucleotides: TGTGCCAGCAGCTTGGGGGACAGGGGTAAAGAAAAACTGTTTTTT. The chain combines TRBV7-9 with TRBJ1-4; 10 bases align to TRBD1. There are 15 residues in the CDR3. Germline V gives CDR1 SEHNR, CDR2 FQNEAQ (reference sequence). V was pared by 3 bases and J by 8 bases, with 6 bases of the junction left unmatched.